This T cell receptor (beta chain) comes out of a study of T cell changes during pregnancy in multiple sclerosis. The ends lost 1 base at V and 1 base at J; junction bases unmatched: 3. Germline-derived CDR1 and CDR2 are SGHTA and FQGTGA. The CDR3 loop spans 16 amino acids. Profiled with immunoSEQ multiplex PCR; TCRdb holds only in-frame clones, not every one. The sample has 73,000 or so clones, around 90% seen once; the top ten hold roughly 0.85%. The sequencing used peripheral blood, collected in the second trimester of pregnancy. The rearrangement links TRBV7-3 to TRBJ2-2, with 7 bases fitting TRBD1. This receptor was identified in a female donor with multiple sclerosis, enrolled in a pregnancy study. The CDR3 reads CASSLRQGMNTGELFF. The CDR3, as DNA: TGTGCCAGCAGCTTAAGACAGGGAATGAACACCGGGGAGCTGTTTTTT.